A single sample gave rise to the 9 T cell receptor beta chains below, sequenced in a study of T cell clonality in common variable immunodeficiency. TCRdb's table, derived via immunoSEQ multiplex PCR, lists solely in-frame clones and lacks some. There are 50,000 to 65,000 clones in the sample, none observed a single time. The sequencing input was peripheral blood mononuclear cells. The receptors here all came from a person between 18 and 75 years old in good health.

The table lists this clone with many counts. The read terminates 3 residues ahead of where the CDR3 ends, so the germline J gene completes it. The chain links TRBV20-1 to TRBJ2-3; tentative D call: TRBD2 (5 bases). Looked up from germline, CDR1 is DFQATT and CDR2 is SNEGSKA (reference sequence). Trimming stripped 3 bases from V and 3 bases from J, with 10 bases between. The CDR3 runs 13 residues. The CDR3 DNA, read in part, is TGCAGTGCTAGTCAGCCGGGGACAGATACG. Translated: CSASQPGTDT. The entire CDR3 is CSASQPGTDTQYF.

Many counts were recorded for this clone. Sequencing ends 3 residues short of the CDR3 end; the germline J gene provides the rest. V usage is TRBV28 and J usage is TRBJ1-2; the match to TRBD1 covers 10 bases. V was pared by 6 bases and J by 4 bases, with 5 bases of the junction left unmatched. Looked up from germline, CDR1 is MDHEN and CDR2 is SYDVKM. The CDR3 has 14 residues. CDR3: CASRRQGASYGYTF. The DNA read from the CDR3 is TGTGCCAGCAGAAGACAGGGGGCGAGCTATGGC.

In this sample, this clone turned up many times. CDR3 residues: CSARESLAKNIQYF. Incomplete CDR3 DNA: TGCAGTGCTAGAGAGAGCCTAGCCAAAAACATT. The chain joins TRBV20-1 to TRBJ2-4; the D is unclear. The sequenced fragment ends 3 residues before the CDR3 boundary, so the rest is inferred from the germline J gene. Germline V gene sequence: CDR1 DFQATT, CDR2 SNEGSKA (reference sequence). The CDR3 extends over 14 amino acids. The ends were cut back, 0 bases at V and 0 bases at J, with 6 bases in the middle.

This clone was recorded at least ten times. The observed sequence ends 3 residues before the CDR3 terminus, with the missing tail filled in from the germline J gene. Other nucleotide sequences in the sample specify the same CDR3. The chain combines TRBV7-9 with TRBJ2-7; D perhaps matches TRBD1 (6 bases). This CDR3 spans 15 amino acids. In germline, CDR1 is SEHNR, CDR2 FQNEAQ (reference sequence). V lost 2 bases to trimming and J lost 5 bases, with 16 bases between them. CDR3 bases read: TGTGCCAGCAGCTTATTAACACAGGGTCTGCACGAG. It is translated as CASSLLTQGLHE. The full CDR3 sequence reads CASSLLTQGLHEQYF.

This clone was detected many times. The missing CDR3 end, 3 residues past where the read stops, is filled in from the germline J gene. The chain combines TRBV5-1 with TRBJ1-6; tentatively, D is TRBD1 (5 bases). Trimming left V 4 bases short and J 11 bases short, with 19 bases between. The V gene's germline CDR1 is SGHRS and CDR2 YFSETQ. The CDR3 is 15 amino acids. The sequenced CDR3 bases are TGCGCCAGCAGCGACAGCTCGCGGGGTGGGACACCC. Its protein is CASSDSSRGGTP. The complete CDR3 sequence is CASSDSSRGGTPLHF.

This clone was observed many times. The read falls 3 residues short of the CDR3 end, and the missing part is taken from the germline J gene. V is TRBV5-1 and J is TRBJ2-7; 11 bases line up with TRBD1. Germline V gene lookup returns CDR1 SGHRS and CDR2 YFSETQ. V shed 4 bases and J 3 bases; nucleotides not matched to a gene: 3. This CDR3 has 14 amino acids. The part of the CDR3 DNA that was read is TGCGCCAGCAGCGAGGGACAGGGGGTCTACGAG. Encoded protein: CASSEGQGVYE. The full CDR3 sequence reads CASSEGQGVYEQYF.

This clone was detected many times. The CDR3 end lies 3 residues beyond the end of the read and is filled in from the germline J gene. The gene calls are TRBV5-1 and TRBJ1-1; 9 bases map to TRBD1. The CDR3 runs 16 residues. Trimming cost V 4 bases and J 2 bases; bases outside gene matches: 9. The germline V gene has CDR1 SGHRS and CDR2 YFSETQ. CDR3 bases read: TGCGCCAGCAGCCCGCCCGGGACAGGGTTAAACACTGAA. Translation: CASSPPGTGLNTE. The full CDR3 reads CASSPPGTGLNTEAFF. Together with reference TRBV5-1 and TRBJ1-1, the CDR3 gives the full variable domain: KAGVTQTPRYLIKTRGQQVTLSCSPISGHRSVSWYQQTPGQGLQFLFEYFSETQRNKGNFPGRFSGRQFSNSRSEMNVSTLELGDSALYLCASSPPGTGLNTEAFFGQGTRLTVV.

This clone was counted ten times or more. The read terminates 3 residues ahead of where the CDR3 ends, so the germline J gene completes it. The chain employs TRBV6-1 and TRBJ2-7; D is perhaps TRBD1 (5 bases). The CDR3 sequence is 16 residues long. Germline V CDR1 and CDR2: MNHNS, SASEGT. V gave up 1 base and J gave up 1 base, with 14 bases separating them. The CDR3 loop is CASSEGRGPSSYEQYF. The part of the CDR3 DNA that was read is TGTGCCAGCAGTGAAGGTAGGGGCCCGTCTTCCTACGAG.

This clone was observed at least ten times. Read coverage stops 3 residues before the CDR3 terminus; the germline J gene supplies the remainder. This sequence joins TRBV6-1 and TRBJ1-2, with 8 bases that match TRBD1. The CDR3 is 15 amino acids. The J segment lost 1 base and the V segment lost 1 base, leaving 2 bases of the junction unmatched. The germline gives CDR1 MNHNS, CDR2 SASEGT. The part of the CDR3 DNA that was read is TGTGCCAGCAGTGAAGACGGACAGGGTAACTATGGC. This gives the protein CASSEDGQGNYG. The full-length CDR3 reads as CASSEDGQGNYGYTF.